This T cell receptor beta chain was sequenced for a study of shared clonotypes between healthy human individuals. Per the germline V gene, CDR1 is SEHNR and CDR2 is FQNEAQ (reference sequence). There are 16 residues in the CDR3. Losses at the gene ends were 5 bases for V and 5 bases for J; bases not matched to a gene: 12. It was CD45RO-negative cells, positively selected for CCR7, that made up naive CD8 cells, with terminally differentiated effector memory CD45RA+ cells excluded. Original processing methods: Filtering differed for immunoSEQ, which gave only junction sequences without quality scores. TCRdb keeps only in-frame clones here, not all; method: immunoSEQ multiplex PCR. V and J calls and clone size follow that table, whereas D and trimming were derived from the DNA. There are some 740,000 clones in the sample; 80% to 95% occur only once, and less than 25% lies in the top ten.

Sequencing input: naive CD8+ T cells sorted from blood. The clonotype comes from a man in his thirties or forties in good health. The rearrangement links TRBV7-9 to TRBJ2-3; 8 positions agree with TRBD2. CDR3: CASSPLTGGIIDTQYF. The CDR3 DNA reads TGTGCCAGCAGCCCCCTAACGGGAGGGATAATAGATACGCAGTATTTT.